These 30 T cell receptor beta chains were all obtained from the same sample, sequenced in a study of OX40 agonist ivuxolimab in advanced cancers. Assay: immunoSEQ multiplex PCR; the TCRdb copy retains only in-frame clones and omits some. The sample consists of 70,000 or so clones, approximately 80% of them appearing once. This specimen consisted of CD4+ or CD8+ T cells sorted from blood, obtained in a trial of the OX40 agonist ivuxolimab. The receptors were gathered from an adult with an advanced solid tumor such as melanoma, head and neck, liver or kidney cancer.

V usage is TRBV2 and J usage is TRBJ2-1, with D perhaps matching TRBD2 (6 bases). The CDR3 length is 15 residues. Germline V gives CDR1 SNHLY, CDR2 FYNNEI. Trimming shortened V by 5 bases and J by 9 bases, and 20 bases separated the two germline ends. The CDR3 bases are TGTGCCAGCAGTCCCCTAGCGACATTCGGGAGTGAGCAGTTCTTC. It specifies CASSPLATFGSEQFF.

The CDR3 DNA reads TGTGCCAGCAGCTTAACAGGGGGCCACAATGAGCAGTTCTTC. Its protein is CASSLTGGHNEQFF. The chain uses TRBV7-9 and TRBJ2-1; 9 positions agree with TRBD1. Germline CDR1 and CDR2: SEHNR and FQNEAQ (reference sequence). This CDR3 spans 14 amino acids. The V segment lost 2 bases and the J segment 5 bases; nucleotides outside the gene matches: 1.

This chain connects TRBV6-1 to TRBJ2-5, with 10 bases identical to TRBD1. The CDR3 length is 16 residues. V lost 4 bases to trimming and J lost 4 bases; unmatched junction nucleotides: 9. Germline loops: CDR1 MNHNS, CDR2 SASEGT. The CDR3 sequence is CASSARQGARGETQYF. CDR3 DNA sequence: TGTGCCAGCAGTGCGAGACAGGGGGCGCGGGGAGAGACCCAGTACTTC.

This clone occurred once. This sequence joins TRBV7-2 and TRBJ1-6, with 9 nucleotides matching TRBD1. In germline, CDR1 is SGHTA, CDR2 FQGNSA. There are 14 residues in the CDR3. J lost 7 bases, V lost 3 bases, and 1 base had no gene match. The CDR3 nucleotides are TGTGCCAGCAGCTTTACAGGGGGCAATTCACCCCTCCACTTT. Its protein product is CASSFTGGNSPLHF. The full variable domain, its missing parts supplied by reference TRBV7-2 and TRBJ1-6, is GAGVSQSPSNKVTEKGKDVELRCDPISGHTALYWYRQSLGQGLEFLIYFQGNSAPDKSGLPSDRFSAERTGGSVSTLTIQRTQQEDSAVYLCASSFTGGNSPLHFGNGTRLTVT.

The CDR3 protein is CASSFASGTGGETQYF. CDR3 DNA sequence: TGTGCCAGCAGCTTCGCCTCCGGGACTGGAGGGGAGACCCAGTACTTC. V is TRBV7-2 and J is TRBJ2-5, with TRBD2 as a possible D gene (6 bases). V was pared by 3 bases and J by 5 bases, with 19 bases between. The CDR3 is 16 amino acids. In germline, CDR1 is SGHTA, CDR2 FQGNSA.

This clone was seen a single time. The chain employs TRBV2 and TRBJ2-1, with 11 bases fitting TRBD2. This CDR3 spans 14 amino acids. From germline, CDR1 is SNHLY and CDR2 FYNNEI. Trimming took 8 bases from V and 3 from J; bases not matched to a gene: 3. This CDR3 reads CASSTSGDYNEQFF. The CDR3 nucleotides read TGTGCCAGCTCGACTAGCGGGGACTACAATGAGCAGTTCTTC.

The J gene is TRBJ1-5, the V gene TRBV10-2, with a weak D call TRBD1 (5 bases). Germline values: CDR1 WSHSY, CDR2 SAAADI. CDR3 size: 15 residues. The V end was cut by 5 bases, the J end by 5 bases, with 16 bases between. CDR3: CASSTQGLWDQPQHF. The CDR3 DNA follows: TGCGCCAGCAGTACTCAGGGACTGTGGGATCAGCCCCAGCATTTT.

The genes are TRBV4-3 and TRBJ2-1; weak D call: TRBD2 (8 bases). The germline CDR1 and CDR2 sequences are LGHNA and YSLEER. Trimming shortened V by 3 bases and J by 6 bases, and 21 bases separated the two germline ends. The CDR3 has 17 amino acids. CDR3 bases: TGCGCCAGCAGCCACAGAGAGGGGGCGGGGGGAGTCAATGAGCAGTTCTTC. Amino acid sequence: CASSHREGAGGVNEQFF.

V is TRBV12-5 and J is TRBJ2-5; D is perhaps TRBD2 (6 bases). Germline CDR1 is LGHNT and CDR2 is FRNRAP. Trimming pared 5 bases from V and 5 bases from J, leaving 21 bases between. This CDR3 is 16 amino acids long. The CDR3 here is CASGPATVRGGETQYF. The DNA for the CDR3 is TGTGCTAGTGGTCCAGCCACGGTGCGGGGTGGCGAGACCCAGTACTTC.

V and J are TRBV7-3 and TRBJ1-3; D is undetermined. Germline values: CDR1 SGHTA, CDR2 FQGTGA. V lost 2 bases and J lost 0, with 11 bases in between. This CDR3 region has 16 residues. CDR3 sequence (DNA): TGTGCCAGCAGCTTAGCGCCCCCGCTCTCTGGAAACACCATATATTTT. Encoded protein: CASSLAPPLSGNTIYF. Supplemented by reference TRBV7-3 and TRBJ1-3, the full variable domain reads GAGVSQTPSNKVTEKGKYVELRCDPISGHTALYWYRQSLGQGPEFLIYFQGTGAADDSGLPNDRFFAVRPEGSVSTLKIQRTERGDSAVYLCASSLAPPLSGNTIYFGEGSWLTVV.

The J gene is TRBJ2-5, the V gene TRBV5-1; possible D gene TRBD2, 6 bases. This CDR3 is 14 amino acids long. Germline CDR1 SGHRS, CDR2 YFSETQ. Trimming removed 4 bases at V and 1 base at J, with 11 bases between. CDR3 protein: CASSGRLVQETQYF. CDR3 in DNA: TGCGCCAGCAGCGGACGACTAGTCCAAGAGACCCAGTACTTC.

This chain connects TRBV6-5 to TRBJ2-3; D unresolved. Germline CDR1 and CDR2: MNHEY and SVGAGI. Deletions cut 1 base from V and 6 bases from J, with 8 bases between. CDR3 length equals 13 residues. The CDR3 DNA is TGTGCCAGCAGTTACTTTAGTGCGGATACGCAGTATTTT. This gives the protein CASSYFSADTQYF.

The V and J genes are TRBV18 and TRBJ2-3, with D maybe TRBD1 (5 bases). Trimming pared 5 bases from V and 2 bases from J, leaving 17 bases between. The CDR3 totals 16 residues. Germline CDR1 KGHSH, CDR2 LQKENI. CDR3 sequence (DNA): TGTGCCAGCTCATCGTTGTGGCAGGGTGACACAGATACGCAGTATTTT. As protein: CASSSLWQGDTDTQYF.

The CDR3 coding sequence is TGTGCCAGCAGCCTCAGGGGGCAAAATGGCTACACCTTC. This translates into CASSLRGQNGYTF. J is TRBJ1-2 and V is TRBV5-6; 8 bases are shared with TRBD1. The CDR3 has 13 residues. Germline-derived CDR1 and CDR2 are SGHDT and YYEEEE. V lost 4 bases, J lost 6 bases, and 5 bases stayed unmatched.

The chain carries TRBV7-3 and TRBJ2-3; 15 bases agree with TRBD2. In germline, CDR1 is SGHTA, CDR2 FQGTGA. The ends lost 4 bases at V and 5 bases at J; junction bases unmatched: 7. The CDR3 is 17 amino acids. DNA of the CDR3: TGTGCCAGCAGCTCCAGGACTAGCGGGGGGGCAGTAGATACGCAGTATTTT. Amino acid sequence: CASSSRTSGGAVDTQYF.

The rearrangement links TRBV4-3 to TRBJ1-1; D not certain. Trimming stripped 1 base from V and 0 bases from J, with 9 bases between. This CDR3 comprises 15 residues. Germline V gives CDR1 LGHNA, CDR2 YSLEER. This CDR3 reads CASSQGLGMNTEAFF. The CDR3 DNA reads TGCGCCAGCAGCCAAGGGTTAGGCATGAACACTGAAGCTTTCTTT.

V is TRBV6-1 and J is TRBJ1-6, with D tentatively TRBD1 (5 bases). This CDR3 contains 14 residues. Trimming took 7 bases from V and 9 from J, leaving 16 bases between them. The germline V gene has CDR1 MNHNS and CDR2 SASEGT. CDR3 DNA sequence: TGTGCCAGCAACCGGAGGACATCGTTTTCACCCCTCCACTTT. It is translated as CASNRRTSFSPLHF.

The chain employs TRBV6-6 and TRBJ1-2, with D perhaps matching TRBD1 (6 bases). The CDR3 spans 13 residues. V dropped 6 bases and J dropped 5 bases, with 13 bases sitting between them. The germline CDR1 and CDR2 sequences are MNHNY and SVGAGI (reference sequence). CDR3 in DNA: TGTGCCAGCAGCCCGGACAGAACTTATGGCTACACCTTC. It specifies CASSPDRTYGYTF.

This chain links TRBV27 with TRBJ1-5, with TRBD1 identical over 7 bases. V trimming: 5 bases; J trimming: 6 bases; junction bases outside the gene matches: 10. Germline V gene sequence: CDR1 MNHEY, CDR2 SMNVEV (reference sequence). This CDR3 comprises 15 residues. Here the CDR3 reads CASSTSGGLGQPQHF. As DNA, the CDR3 is TGTGCCAGCAGTACTTCAGGGGGGTTAGGTCAGCCCCAGCATTTT.

The rearrangement uses TRBV18 and TRBJ1-1, with D perhaps TRBD1 (6 bases). The CDR3 consists of 13 residues. Germline V gene lookup returns CDR1 KGHSH and CDR2 LQKENI. V was shortened by 4 bases and J by 3 bases, with 9 bases between the two germline ends. CDR3 in amino acids: CASSLRGYTEAFF. The CDR3, as DNA: TGTGCCAGCTCACTTAGGGGGTACACTGAAGCTTTCTTT.

The chain joins TRBV2 to TRBJ1-1, with 8 bases aligning to TRBD1. Germline lookup yields CDR1 SNHLY and CDR2 FYNNEI. The CDR3 totals 14 residues. The trim removed 8 bases at V and 1 base at J, leaving 6 bases unmatched. CDR3: CASCPGTGNTEAFF. The DNA of the CDR3 is TGTGCCAGCTGTCCCGGGACAGGGAACACTGAAGCTTTCTTT.

The V gene is TRBV7-8, the J gene TRBJ1-1, with TRBD1 as a possible D gene (6 bases). Per germline, CDR1 SGHVS and CDR2 FQNEAQ. V shed 5 bases and J shed 11 bases, with 21 bases lying between them. This CDR3 has 14 residues. In DNA, the CDR3 is TGTGCCAGCAGCACCTCTCCAGACAGGAAGGGTGCTTTCTTT. It encodes CASSTSPDRKGAFF.

The V call is TRBV7-2, the J call TRBJ1-5; 7 nucleotides line up with TRBD1. The CDR3 extends over 14 amino acids. Trimming at V came to 7 bases and at J to 2 bases, leaving 5 bases not matched to a gene. Looked up from germline, CDR1 is SGHTA and CDR2 is FQGNSA. The CDR3 reads CASISRGGNQPQHF. Written as DNA, the CDR3 is TGTGCCAGCATCAGCAGGGGGGGCAATCAGCCCCAGCATTTT.

The gene calls are TRBV5-6 and TRBJ1-3; 8 nucleotides match TRBD1. The CDR3 is 14 residues long. The V gene end was trimmed by 3 bases and the J gene end by 5 bases; junction bases not matched to a gene: 4. CDR1 is SGHDT and CDR2 is YYEEEE in the germline V gene. In DNA, the CDR3 is TGTGCCAGCAGCTGGGGACAGGTCCGAAACACCATATATTTT. Translated, it gives CASSWGQVRNTIYF.

J is TRBJ2-3 and V is TRBV27, with D possibly called TRBD1 or TRBD2 (7 bases each). The CDR3 is 16 amino acids. CDR1 and CDR2 from the germline V gene are MNHEY and SMNVEV (reference sequence). V lost 7 bases to trimming and J lost 5 bases, with 22 bases between them. CDR3 in amino acids: CASTPIQGGHGDTQYF. The CDR3 nucleotides read TGTGCCAGCACCCCTATCCAGGGGGGGCACGGAGATACGCAGTATTTT.

The chain links TRBV9 to TRBJ2-5, with 8 bases that match TRBD2. CDR3 size: 14 residues. In germline, CDR1 is SGDLS, CDR2 YYNGEE. V shed 0 bases and J 4 bases; nucleotides not matched to a gene: 2. The DNA for the CDR3 is TGTGCCAGCAGCGTAGAAACTAGCGGAGAGACCCAGTACTTC. This gives the protein CASSVETSGETQYF.

The chain joins TRBV4-1 to TRBJ2-4; 7 bases are a match to TRBD1. V lost 2 bases to trimming and J lost 0 bases; unmatched junction nucleotides: 7. The CDR3 totals 17 residues. CDR1 is MGHRA, CDR2 YSYEKL, per germline. CDR3 residues: CASSQPKTGLAKNIQYF. The DNA for the CDR3 is TGCGCCAGCAGCCAACCTAAGACAGGGCTAGCCAAAAACATTCAGTACTTC.

This rearrangement joins TRBV23-1 to TRBJ2-2; the D call may be TRBD1 or TRBD2 (5 bases each). TRBV23-1 is labeled an ORF, and its function is uncertain. Deletions cut 2 bases from V and 1 base from J, with 17 bases between. CDR3 length: 18 residues. In DNA form, the CDR3 reads TGCGCCAGCAGTCAAATGACTATGACAGTGAGGAACACCGGGGAGCTGTTTTTT. As protein: CASSQMTMTVRNTGELFF.

The V and J genes are TRBV5-1 and TRBJ2-3; 11 bases match TRBD2. This CDR3 spans 16 amino acids. CDR1 and CDR2 (germline): SGHRS, YFSETQ. The V segment lost 4 bases and the J segment 5 bases; nucleotides outside the gene matches: 9. CDR3 amino acids: CASSLNLAGGGDTQYF. As DNA, the CDR3 is TGCGCCAGCAGCCTAAACCTAGCGGGGGGCGGAGATACGCAGTATTTT.

The rearrangement joins TRBV5-6 to TRBJ1-5; 9 bases align to TRBD1. CDR1 and CDR2 (germline): SGHDT, YYEEEE. The CDR3 contains 14 residues. V lost 0 bases and J lost 7; bases outside the gene matches: 2. CDR3 protein: CASSLAGTGQPQHF. Written as DNA, the CDR3 is TGTGCCAGCAGCTTGGCAGGGACAGGGCAGCCCCAGCATTTT.